Listed below are T cell receptor beta chains from one sample, sequenced in a study of T cell responses to AZD1222 COVID-19 vaccine. Here immunoSEQ multiplex PCR was the method, and the copy in TCRdb shows in-frame clones only, minus some. Here the sample spans roughly 80,000 clones, roughly nine tenths being singletons. Sequenced here: peripheral blood, sampled on day 0 of AZD1222 vaccination. The receptor set was obtained from an adult in good health. Each CDR3 is given with its conserved first and last residue. The D gene is left open where the match is weak. Only some rows state a clone size, as once, few, many or a class for expanded clones.

d_gene,abundance,j_gene,v_gene,CDR3aa,CDR3nt
NA,NA,TRBJ1-6,TRBV5-6,CASSRQALVAPSSPLHF,TGTGCCAGCAGTCGGCAGGCACTTGTAGCCCCCTCGTCACCCCTCCACTTT
TRBD2,NA,TRBJ2-1,TRBV5-1,CASSVGLAGDFNEQFF,TGCGCCAGCAGCGTCGGACTAGCGGGAGACTTCAATGAGCAGTTCTTC
TRBD1,NA,TRBJ2-7,TRBV24-1,CATSDQGARSYEQYF,TGTGCCACCAGTGATCAGGGGGCGAGGTCCTACGAGCAGTACTTC
NA,NA,TRBJ2-3,TRBV3-1/TRBV3-2,CASTDSSTDTQYF,TGTGCCAGCACGGACTCTAGCACAGATACGCAGTATTTT
TRBD1,NA,TRBJ1-5,TRBV10-3,CAISDQTGGLQPQHF,TGTGCCATCAGTGACCAGACAGGGGGCCTTCAGCCCCAGCATTTT
TRBD1,NA,TRBJ2-7,TRBV28,CASSSLTGTWEQYF,TGTGCCAGCAGTTCCCTGACAGGGACGTGGGAGCAGTACTTC
NA,NA,TRBJ1-1,TRBV7-8,CASSLPGANTEAFF,TGTGCCAGCAGCCTTCCGGGGGCCAACACTGAAGCTTTCTTT
TRBD2,NA,TRBJ2-1,TRBV7-3,CASSPNLAGGVDEQFF,TGTGCCAGCAGTCCTAATCTAGCGGGAGGGGTCGATGAGCAGTTCTTC
NA,once,TRBJ2-3,TRBV7-9,CASSLRLASTDTQYF,TGTGCCAGCAGCTTACGCCTAGCGAGCACAGATACGCAGTATTTT
NA,NA,TRBJ2-1,TRBV7-6,CASSLGGGGYNEQFF,TGTGCCAGCAGCTTAGGGGGAGGGGGCTACAATGAGCAGTTCTTC
NA,NA,TRBJ1-5,TRBV28,CASSPLGQPQHF,TGTGCCAGCAGTCCCCTTGGGCAGCCCCAGCATTTT
NA,NA,TRBJ2-7,TRBV11-2,CASSLGVELYEQYF,TGTGCCAGCAGCTTGGGGGTAGAACTCTACGAGCAGTACTTC
TRBD2,NA,TRBJ2-5,TRBV6-5,CASSYGTSGEETQYF,TGTGCCAGCAGCTATGGGACTAGCGGTGAAGAGACCCAGTACTTC
NA,NA,TRBJ1-4,TRBV9,CASSVLAGWDEKLFF,TGTGCCAGCAGCGTTCTTGCAGGGTGGGACGAAAAACTGTTTTTT
TRBD1,NA,TRBJ2-7,TRBV7-2,CASSSDRVDGEQYF,TGTGCCAGCAGCTCCGACAGGGTTGATGGGGAGCAGTACTTC
TRBD2,NA,TRBJ2-7,TRBV19,CASSAGTSGSYEQYF,TGTGCCAGTAGTGCCGGGACTAGCGGCTCCTACGAGCAGTACTTC
NA,NA,TRBJ2-4,TRBV11-2,CASSLALAKNIQYF,TGTGCCAGCAGCTTGGCATTAGCCAAAAACATTCAGTACTTC
TRBD2,NA,TRBJ2-7,TRBV6-5,CAIPRSAGGIREQYF,TGTGCGATCCCCCGATCGGCGGGAGGGATCAGGGAGCAGTACTTC
NA,NA,TRBJ1-4,TRBV27,CASSQNPTATNEKLFF,TGTGCCAGCAGTCAAAACCCGACAGCAACTAATGAAAAACTGTTTTTT
TRBD1,NA,TRBJ1-1,TRBV7-2,CASSLTGGNTEAFF,TGTGCCAGCAGCCTGACAGGGGGGAACACTGAAGCTTTCTTT
NA,NA,TRBJ2-4,TRBV7-9,CASSLKDIQYF,TGTGCCAGCAGCTTAAAGGACATTCAGTACTTC
NA,NA,TRBJ2-3,TRBV10-1,CARWARECGFPDTQYF,TGCGCCAGGTGGGCCCGGGAGTGCGGTTTCCCAGATACGCAGTATTTT
TRBD2,NA,TRBJ2-7,TRBV6-5,CASRVSGASYEQYF,TGTGCCAGCAGGGTTAGCGGGGCCTCCTACGAGCAGTACTTC
NA,NA,TRBJ1-5,TRBV10-3,CAISEGQNQPQHF,TGTGCCATCAGTGAGGGGCAGAATCAGCCCCAGCATTTT
NA,NA,TRBJ2-2,TRBV7-8,CASSTRSSTGELFF,TGTGCCAGCAGCACGCGGTCCTCCACCGGGGAGCTGTTTTTT
NA,NA,TRBJ1-4,TRBV30,CAWSVQWPAGLLEKLFF,TGTGCCTGGAGTGTACAATGGCCGGCAGGGTTGTTGGAAAAACTGTTTTTT
NA,NA,TRBJ1-3,TRBV28,CASSLDRSSGNTIYF,TGTGCCAGCAGTTTGGACAGATCCTCTGGAAACACCATATATTTT
NA,NA,TRBJ2-7,TRBV4-3,CASSQAAGPYEQYF,TGCGCCAGCAGCCAAGCAGCGGGCCCTTACGAGCAGTACTTC